Reported below is one T cell receptor (beta chain). Its antigen remains unidentified. The input lacks base qualities; no much larger clone sits a single base away. The study evaluated CTLA-4 blockade (ipilimumab) given together with focal radiation therapy in patients who had chemo-refractory metastatic non-small-cell lung cancer. These data belong to a study of radiotherapy plus CTLA-4 blockade in lung cancer listed by TCRdb under 2018. With respect to the entire study: Objective responses were observed in 18% of enrolled patients, and disease control was achieved in less than 35%. What the authors observed across the whole study: The strongest predictors of response were reported to be early dynamic shifts in blood T cell clones along with a rise in serum interferon-beta following radiation. After treatment with radiotherapy and ipilimumab, TCR clones that originated in tumors expanded in peripheral blood.

The germline V gene sets CDR1 to SNHLY and CDR2 to FYNNEI. Its CDR3 holds 15 amino acids, cysteine through phenylalanine. The entry retains the CDR3 DNA only, 45 bases that are in frame from base 1. At the junction V is shortened by 2 bases and J by 3 bases, with 12 bases in between. Libraries were constructed by the immunoSEQ multiplex PCR assay. TCRdb retrieved this table from immuneACCESS and kept in-frame rearrangements only. Not all clones are present; in checked studies, unresolved V genes account for under half, and no reason is known for the remainder. This sample comprises about 120,000 clones, around 89% of them detected only once. The ten largest clones add up to under 8% of the sample.

The receptor comes from a human donor with non-small cell lung cancer that progressed on radiotherapy plus ipilimumab. The source material was peripheral blood, sampled from a patient treated with radiotherapy plus ipilimumab. The V and J segments used are TRBV2 and TRBJ2-3, with an unclear D gene assignment. In nucleotide form, the sequence is TGTGCCAGCAGTGAAAGTAGACTGGGGACAGATACGCAGTATTTT. Its amino acids are CASSESRLGTDTQYF.